What follows are 28 T cell receptor beta chains derived from one specimen sequenced in a study of early stage breast cancer tumors. The repertoire was sequenced with immunoSEQ multiplex PCR; TCRdb's copy has only in-frame clones and lacks some. The table lists fewer than 70,000 clones, approximately 80% of them singletons, with around 5% in the top ten. Sequencing was done on a sample of blood. The receptors were sampled from a person aged 35-49 years with breast cancer.

The chain combines TRBV5-1 with TRBJ2-2, with D uncertain. The V and J ends lost 0 bases and 3 bases respectively, with 12 bases between them. Germline V gives CDR1 SGHRS, CDR2 YFSETQ. The CDR3 spans 16 residues. CDR3 region: CASSLDPLPYTGELFF. CDR3 nucleotides: TGCGCCAGCAGCTTGGATCCCTTACCGTACACCGGGGAGCTGTTTTTT.

The V and J genes are TRBV28 and TRBJ2-3, with 14 bases identical to TRBD2. Losses at the gene ends were 5 bases for V and 5 bases for J; bases not matched to a gene: 9. Per germline, CDR1 MDHEN and CDR2 SYDVKM. The CDR3 totals 17 residues. The CDR3 reads CASSLGTSGSLIDTQYF. DNA for the CDR3: TGTGCCAGCAGTCTAGGGACTAGCGGGAGTTTGATAGATACGCAGTATTTT.

The rearrangement joins TRBV30 to TRBJ2-3; 8 bases are a match to TRBD1. Trimming cost V 8 bases and J 8 bases; bases outside gene matches: 12. The CDR3 runs 13 residues. Looked up from germline, CDR1 is GTSNPN and CDR2 is SVGIG (reference sequence). This chain's CDR3 is CAGTTGVAGTQYF. CDR3 DNA: TGTGCCGGAACGACAGGGGTGGCGGGTACGCAGTATTTT.

V and J are TRBV5-1 and TRBJ2-1, with 11 positions matching TRBD2. CDR3 length: 15 residues. In germline, CDR1 is SGHRS, CDR2 YFSETQ. V lost 3 bases and J lost 4; bases outside the gene matches: 3. The CDR3 reads CASSWGLADYNEQFF. CDR3 coding DNA: TGCGCCAGCAGCTGGGGACTAGCGGATTACAATGAGCAGTTCTTC.

Only one count was recorded for this clone. The chain is built from TRBV4-1 and TRBJ1-2, with D unresolved. V lost 8 bases and J lost 8, with 18 bases in between. CDR1 is MGHRA, CDR2 YSYEKL, per germline. The CDR3 is 13 amino acids. The CDR3 coding sequence is TGCGCCAGCTACGCACGGGGTAGCGGCGGCTACACCTTC. It yields the protein CASYARGSGGYTF.

The rearrangement links TRBV6-4 to TRBJ2-3, with D unresolved. The V and J ends lost 3 bases and 2 bases respectively, with 6 bases between them. The CDR3 covers 13 residues. Germline CDR1 and CDR2: MRHNA and SNTAGT. The CDR3 loop is CASSERVTDTQYF. The CDR3 DNA reads TGTGCCAGCAGTGAACGGGTCACAGATACGCAGTATTTT.

This clone was counted once. The chain combines TRBV7-8 with TRBJ1-1, with TRBD1 as a possible D gene (5 bases). Germline CDR1 SGHVS, CDR2 FQNEAQ. The ends were cut back, 4 bases at V and 4 bases at J, with 16 bases in the middle. The CDR3 is 15 amino acids. CDR3 nucleotides: TGTGCCAGCAGCTCAGAGGTGGGGGGGAGCACTGAAGCTTTCTTT. It codes for CASSSEVGGSTEAFF.

This clone was counted between two and nine times. The chain combines TRBV27 with TRBJ1-2; D remains ambiguous. CDR3 size: 15 residues. Germline loops: CDR1 MNHEY, CDR2 SMNVEV (reference sequence). Trimming stripped 4 bases from V and 4 bases from J, with 16 bases between. As DNA, the CDR3 is TGTGCCAGCAGTTCCGCCGGAAAGGGTGGCTATGGCTACACCTTC. Translation gives CASSSAGKGGYGYTF.

J is TRBJ2-3 and V is TRBV29-1; the D gene is possibly TRBD2 (5 bases). This CDR3 is 13 amino acids long. CDR1 is SQVTM and CDR2 is ANQGSEA in the germline V gene. The ends were cut back, 6 bases at V and 1 base at J, with 11 bases in the middle. This CDR3 is CSVGVVGTDTQYF. CDR3 nucleotides: TGCAGCGTCGGGGTAGTGGGCACAGATACGCAGTATTTT.

This clone has just one count. The chain is built from TRBV5-1 and TRBJ2-7, with TRBD2 as a possible D gene (6 bases). The V end lost 4 bases, the J end lost 1 base, and 18 bases lay between the germline ends. Germline values: CDR1 SGHRS, CDR2 YFSETQ. The CDR3 runs to 16 residues. The CDR3 sequence: CASSGGARSSSYEQYF. In DNA, the CDR3 is TGCGCCAGCAGCGGAGGGGCTAGGTCGTCTTCCTACGAGCAGTACTTC.

This chain joins TRBV11-1 and TRBJ2-7; no reliable D call. V lost 4 bases and J 4 bases, leaving 14 bases between the germline ends. The germline CDR1 and CDR2 sequences are SGHAT and FQDESV (reference sequence). The CDR3 consists of 14 residues. The CDR3 coding sequence is TGTGCCAGCAGCTACAACCTTCAGCGATACGAGCAGTACTTC. This translates into CASSYNLQRYEQYF.

The V call is TRBV29-1, the J call TRBJ2-3; the match to TRBD1 covers 7 bases. The length of the CDR3 is 14 residues. Germline V gene lookup returns CDR1 SQVTM and CDR2 ANQGSEA. With V trimmed by 7 bases and J by 3 bases, 10 bases remained unmatched. The CDR3 here is CSALQGPPTDTQYF. In DNA form, the CDR3 reads TGCAGCGCCCTACAGGGGCCACCAACAGATACGCAGTATTTT.

The CDR3 spells CASSVVVRGYLGGELFF. CDR3 bases: TGTGCCAGCAGCGTAGTAGTTAGGGGGTATCTGGGCGGGGAGCTGTTTTTT. This chain joins TRBV9 and TRBJ2-2; D perhaps matches TRBD1 (6 bases). V was shortened by 0 bases and J by 7 bases, with 19 bases between the two germline ends. The length of the CDR3 is 17 residues. From germline, CDR1 is SGDLS and CDR2 YYNGEE.

The chain uses TRBV11-2 and TRBJ1-2; weak D call: TRBD1 (6 bases). The CDR3 runs 13 residues. V lost 5 bases to trimming and J lost 4 bases, with 11 bases between them. CDR1 and CDR2 from the germline V gene are SGHAT and FQNNGV. CDR3 loop: CASSKTGLYGYTF. CDR3 DNA sequence: TGTGCCAGCAGCAAAACAGGGCTCTATGGCTACACCTTC.

This clone was found a few times. This chain connects TRBV7-9 to TRBJ2-1, with 7 bases that match TRBD1. In germline, CDR1 is SEHNR, CDR2 FQNEAQ (reference sequence). The CDR3 covers 15 residues. Trimming took 7 bases from V and 3 from J; bases not matched to a gene: 9. CDR3 sequence: CASTTTGTVYNEQFF. The CDR3 nucleotides read TGTGCCAGCACCACAACTGGGACAGTCTACAATGAGCAGTTCTTC. Supplemented by reference TRBV7-9 and TRBJ2-1, the full variable domain reads DTGVSQNPRHKITKRGQNVTFRCDPISEHNRLYWYRQTLGQGPEFLTYFQNEAQLEKSRLLSDRFSAERPKGSFSTLEIQRTEQGDSAMYLCASTTTGTVYNEQFFGPGTRLTVL.

The V gene is TRBV6-1, the J gene TRBJ1-4; TRBD1 might be the D (6 bases). Trimming cost V 6 bases and J 7 bases, with 18 bases left between them. CDR3 size: 15 residues. Germline loops: CDR1 MNHNS, CDR2 SASEGT. CDR3 DNA: TGTGCCAGCAGGGACGGACAGTCGGCTAGTGAAAAACTGTTTTTT. It translates to CASRDGQSASEKLFF.

The table lists this clone with a few counts. CDR3 nucleotides: TGTGCCAGCAGTGAAACCACCGGGGAGCTGTTTTTT. Translated: CASSETTGELFF. The chain recombines TRBV27 with TRBJ2-2, with D hard to call. The CDR3 has 12 amino acids. Germline lookup yields CDR1 MNHEY and CDR2 SMNVEV (reference sequence). Trimming pared 5 bases from V and 4 bases from J, leaving 5 bases between.

The V call is TRBV18, the J call TRBJ2-1; 7 positions match TRBD1. V shed 3 bases and J 7 bases; nucleotides not matched to a gene: 6. The CDR3 sequence is 14 residues long. Per germline, CDR1 KGHSH and CDR2 LQKENI. Here the CDR3 DNA reads TGTGCCAGCTCACCCCCGGGACAGCGGAATGAGCAGTTCTTC. This gives the protein CASSPPGQRNEQFF. The entire variable domain, with the rest obtained from reference TRBV18 and TRBJ2-1, is as follows: NAGVMQNPRHLVRRRGQEARLRCSPMKGHSHVYWYRQLPEEGLKFMVYLQKENIIDESGMPKERFSAEFPKEGPSILRIQQVVRGDSAAYFCASSPPGQRNEQFFGPGTRLTVL.

The genes are TRBV6-1 and TRBJ1-1; D might be TRBD1 (5 bases). CDR1 and CDR2 from the germline V gene are MNHNS and SASEGT. V was shortened by 4 bases and J by 0 bases, with 12 bases between the two germline ends. The CDR3 has 15 amino acids. The CDR3 region has the DNA TGTGCCAGCAGTGCAAGAGGGGCCCTGAACACTGAAGCTTTCTTT. Translated, it gives CASSARGALNTEAFF.

This clone showed up just once. This chain links TRBV19 with TRBJ1-5; no reliable D call. This CDR3 region has 16 residues. V lost 5 bases and J lost 0, with 14 bases in between. Germline V gives CDR1 LNHDA, CDR2 SQIVND (reference sequence). This CDR3 is CASSPSGWYSNQPQHF. In DNA, the CDR3 is TGTGCCAGTAGTCCCTCGGGGTGGTATAGCAATCAGCCCCAGCATTTT. The whole variable domain, filled in from reference TRBV19 and TRBJ1-5, reads DGGITQSPKYLFRKEGQNVTLSCEQNLNHDAMYWYRQDPGQGLRLIYYSQIVNDFQKGDIAEGYSVSREKKESFPLTVTSAQKNPTAFYLCASSPSGWYSNQPQHFGDGTRLSIL.

The chain carries TRBV13 and TRBJ2-7; 8 nucleotides agree with TRBD2. This CDR3 contains 15 residues. J was trimmed by 1 base and V by 5 bases; bases with no gene match: 7. Germline CDR1 is PRHDT and CDR2 is FYEKMQ (reference sequence). The CDR3 sequence: CASSPAGTRSYEQYF. The DNA of the CDR3 is TGTGCCAGCAGCCCTGCCGGGACTAGATCCTACGAGCAGTACTTC.

V is TRBV6-5 and J is TRBJ2-7; 14 bases map to TRBD2. J was trimmed by 6 bases and V by 6 bases; bases with no gene match: 4. CDR3 size: 14 residues. CDR1 and CDR2 (germline): MNHEY, SVGAGI. Here the CDR3 reads CASRGLAGVPEQYF. The CDR3 coding sequence is TGTGCCAGCAGGGGACTAGCGGGAGTACCCGAGCAGTACTTC.

The chain recombines TRBV5-6 with TRBJ1-2, with a weak D call TRBD1 (5 bases). This CDR3 has 13 amino acids. From germline, CDR1 is SGHDT and CDR2 YYEEEE. V was shortened by 0 bases and J by 7 bases, with 10 bases between the two germline ends. CDR3: CASSLEGLGGYTF. In DNA, the CDR3 is TGTGCCAGCAGCTTGGAGGGGCTGGGTGGCTACACCTTC. Looking up the rest from reference TRBV5-6 and TRBJ1-2 gives the full variable domain: DAGVTQSPTHLIKTRGQQVTLRCSPKSGHDTVSWYQQALGQGPQFIFQYYEEEERQRGNFPDRFSGHQFPNYSSELNVNALLLGDSALYLCASSLEGLGGYTFGSGTRLTVV.

This sequence joins TRBV5-6 and TRBJ2-2; perhaps D is TRBD1 or TRBD2 (5 bases each). Deletions cut 4 bases from V and 1 base from J, with 11 bases between. The CDR3 has 15 residues. Germline V gives CDR1 SGHDT, CDR2 YYEEEE. CDR3 in DNA: TGTGCCAGCAGCCCGGCTGGGGGGAACACCGGGGAGCTGTTTTTT. Its protein product is CASSPAGGNTGELFF. Looking up the rest from reference TRBV5-6 and TRBJ2-2 gives the full variable domain: DAGVTQSPTHLIKTRGQQVTLRCSPKSGHDTVSWYQQALGQGPQFIFQYYEEEERQRGNFPDRFSGHQFPNYSSELNVNALLLGDSALYLCASSPAGGNTGELFFGEGSRLTVL.

This clone was counted a few times. The chain employs TRBV5-6 and TRBJ1-1, with D possibly being TRBD1 (6 bases). Germline lookup yields CDR1 SGHDT and CDR2 YYEEEE. Trimming removed 3 bases from V and 11 bases from J, with 14 bases in between. The CDR3 has 12 residues. CDR3 bases: TGTGCCAGCAGCTACAGGGATCGGGGGGCTTTCTTT. Translation gives CASSYRDRGAFF.

The rearrangement uses TRBV6-7 and TRBJ1-4; 7 bases are shared with TRBD1. TRBV6-7 is flagged as an ORF with uncertain function. Trimming at V came to 0 bases and at J to 7 bases, leaving 5 bases not matched to a gene. This CDR3 is 15 amino acids long. CDR3 amino acids: CASSYSDRVSEKLFF. CDR3 DNA sequence: TGTGCCAGCAGTTACTCCGACAGGGTCTCTGAAAAACTGTTTTTT.

This clone has more than one count but fewer than ten. The chain has TRBV28 and TRBJ2-7, with 8 bases lining up with TRBD1. After removal of 3 bases from V and 3 bases from J, the junction contained 4 bases not matched to a gene. The CDR3 has 14 residues. Germline V gene lookup returns CDR1 MDHEN and CDR2 SYDVKM. The CDR3 is CASSFRTGYYEQYF. CDR3 sequence (DNA): TGTGCCAGCAGTTTCAGGACAGGGTACTACGAGCAGTACTTC.

V and J are TRBV9 and TRBJ2-3; D possibly corresponds to TRBD2 (6 bases). V shed 0 bases and J shed 4 bases, with 9 bases lying between them. The CDR3 covers 14 residues. Germline V gives CDR1 SGDLS, CDR2 YYNGEE. CDR3 sequence (DNA): TGTGCCAGCAGCGTAGCGGGACTGGCAGATACGCAGTATTTT. Translating gives CASSVAGLADTQYF.